One and the same sample provided the 13 T cell receptor beta chains below, sequenced in a study of blood T cell repertoires in COVID-19 (dated by TCRdb to between 2020 and 2021). The library was prepared using the immunoSEQ multiplex PCR assay. TCRdb took over this immuneACCESS table, retaining in-frame rearrangements with V and J assigned. Such tables are incomplete; in checked studies, under half of the missing clones stem from an unresolved V gene, and the remainder is unexplained. This sample is represented by some 91,000 clones; approximately 87% of them were singletons. In total, the top ten clones hold roughly 10% of the sample. The sequenced sample consisted of peripheral blood. The receptors were sampled from a human donor in a cohort sampled during active COVID-19.

The chain uses TRBV7-2 and TRBJ2-7; 10 nucleotides agree with TRBD2. The CDR3 length is 14 residues. V shed 4 bases and J 3 bases; nucleotides not matched to a gene: 3. CDR1 and CDR2 (germline): SGHTA, FQGNSA. The CDR3 region is CASSSSGGFYEQYF. In nucleotides, the CDR3 is TGTGCCAGCAGCTCTAGCGGGGGATTCTACGAGCAGTACTTC.

The V and J genes are TRBV2 and TRBJ1-3, with D perhaps TRBD1 (5 bases). V lost 1 base, J lost 2 bases, and 9 bases lay in between. Per the germline V gene, CDR1 is SNHLY and CDR2 is FYNNEI. The CDR3 consists of 15 residues. The CDR3 is CASSEEAGTGNTIYF. CDR3 nucleotide sequence: TGTGCCAGCAGTGAAGAGGCAGGGACTGGAAACACCATATATTTT.

The V and J genes are TRBV6-6 and TRBJ1-2; no firm D call. The germline V and J ends were trimmed by 5 bases and 2 bases, with 12 bases remaining between them. This CDR3 is built from 14 residues. Germline CDR1 is MNHNY and CDR2 is SVGAGI (reference sequence). CDR3 nucleotide sequence: TGTGCCAGCAGTCCACCCAGGCAAAACTATGGCTACACCTTC. Translated: CASSPPRQNYGYTF.

The chain employs TRBV27 and TRBJ1-4; 7 positions match TRBD1. CDR1 MNHEY and CDR2 SMNVEV come from the germline V gene (reference sequence). Trimming took 5 bases from V and 5 from J; bases not matched to a gene: 8. There are 15 residues in the CDR3. The CDR3 bases are TGTGCCAGCAGTGCCGGGACAGCGTCCAATGAAAAACTGTTTTTT. Amino acid sequence: CASSAGTASNEKLFF.

The chain links TRBV4-3 to TRBJ1-5, with 7 bases lining up with TRBD1. Germline V CDR1 and CDR2: LGHNA, YSLEER. The V segment lost 0 bases and the J segment 6 bases; nucleotides outside the gene matches: 8. The CDR3 loop spans 16 amino acids. CDR3 sequence (DNA): TGCGCCAGCAGCCAAGATTCGAGGGGGCGCGTTCAGCCCCAGCATTTT. Translating gives CASSQDSRGRVQPQHF.

The V and J genes are TRBV30 and TRBJ2-7; no reliable D call. V lost 0 bases and J lost 2, with 11 bases in between. Germline V gene sequence: CDR1 GTSNPN, CDR2 SVGIG (reference sequence). The CDR3 is 14 amino acids. CDR3 protein: CAWSVVAAAYEQYF. The CDR3 nucleotides are TGTGCCTGGAGTGTAGTTGCTGCAGCCTACGAGCAGTACTTC.

CDR3 in amino acids: CASSLAAGGRSYNEQFF. CDR3 DNA sequence: TGTGCCAGCAGCTTGGCCGCGGGGGGGCGCTCCTACAATGAGCAGTTCTTC. This sequence joins TRBV5-4 and TRBJ2-1; 9 nucleotides match TRBD2. This CDR3 has 17 residues. Trimming removed 0 bases from V and 0 bases from J; junction bases left unmatched: 4. Germline-derived CDR1 and CDR2 are SGHNT and YYREEE (reference sequence). The variable domain in full, with the rest retrieved from reference TRBV5-4 and TRBJ2-1, is ETGVTQSPTHLIKTRGQQVTLRCSSQSGHNTVSWYQQALGQGPQFIFQYYREEENGRGNFPPRFSGLQFPNYSSELNVNALELDDSALYLCASSLAAGGRSYNEQFFGPGTRLTVL.

This chain joins TRBV19 and TRBJ2-7; 10 bases are a match to TRBD1. In germline, CDR1 is LNHDA, CDR2 SQIVND (reference sequence). CDR3 size: 14 residues. V lost 6 bases, J lost 1 base, and 3 bases stayed unmatched. The CDR3 sequence is CASSRDRGSYEQYF. CDR3 coding DNA: TGTGCCAGTAGCCGGGACAGGGGATCCTACGAGCAGTACTTC.

The V gene is TRBV2, the J gene TRBJ2-3; the D gene is possibly TRBD2 (6 bases). Germline-derived CDR1 and CDR2 are SNHLY and FYNNEI. The CDR3 runs to 15 residues. V dropped 3 bases and J dropped 3 bases, with 13 bases sitting between them. Here the CDR3 reads CASSEGDSGTDTQYF. The CDR3 nucleotides read TGTGCCAGCAGTGAGGGGGACTCAGGGACAGATACGCAGTATTTT.

The V gene is TRBV30, the J gene TRBJ1-5, with a weak D call TRBD1 (5 bases). CDR3 length: 14 amino acids. V was clipped by 3 bases and J by 4 bases, with 13 bases between them. Germline V lookup: CDR1 GTSNPN, CDR2 SVGIG (reference sequence). The CDR3 nucleotides are TGTGCCTGGAGCCCCGGGGGGGGGAATCAGCCCCAGCATTTT. Amino acid sequence: CAWSPGGGNQPQHF.

The CDR3 sequence: CASSPRTGSNTEAFF. The CDR3 DNA reads as TGTGCCAGCAGCCCACGGACAGGTTCGAACACTGAAGCTTTCTTT. The chain links TRBV7-2 to TRBJ1-1; 7 positions agree with TRBD1. Trimming removed 5 bases from V and 1 base from J; junction bases left unmatched: 7. This CDR3 contains 15 residues. The germline CDR1 and CDR2 sequences are SGHTA and FQGNSA.

The CDR3 loop reads CAWSIRTGSSYEQYF. CDR3 DNA sequence: TGTGCCTGGAGTATCCGGACAGGGAGCTCCTACGAGCAGTACTTC. The chain is built from TRBV30 and TRBJ2-7; 8 bases match TRBD1. J was trimmed by 0 bases and V by 2 bases; bases with no gene match: 6. The germline V gene has CDR1 GTSNPN and CDR2 SVGIG (reference sequence). The CDR3 is 15 amino acids.

The chain carries TRBV28 and TRBJ2-5; D might be TRBD1 (6 bases). V gave up 8 bases and J gave up 2 bases, with 12 bases separating them. The CDR3 sequence is 13 residues long. Per germline, CDR1 MDHEN and CDR2 SYDVKM. DNA of the CDR3: TGTGCCAGCCGCCCTACAGGGCAAGAGACCCAGTACTTC. It codes for CASRPTGQETQYF.